The 29 T cell receptor beta chains given below trace back to one sample, sequenced in a study of T cell changes during pregnancy in multiple sclerosis (dated by TCRdb to between 2017 and 2020). The library was built by means of the immunoSEQ multiplex PCR assay. This immuneACCESS table, as held by TCRdb, lists in-frame sequences with V and J called but not all clones. Of the missing ones, under half trace to an unresolved V gene in checked studies; the others have no known cause. This sample holds tens of thousands of clones; over 75% were observed only once. The ten biggest clones cover about 1.7% of the sample. Source: peripheral blood, taken in the first trimester of pregnancy. The receptors shown here come from a female donor with multiple sclerosis, enrolled in a pregnancy study.

The chain employs TRBV5-1 and TRBJ1-1, with TRBD1 as a possible D gene (5 bases). Trimming shortened V by 2 bases and J by 0 bases, and 14 bases separated the two germline ends. The germline V gene encodes CDR1 SGHRS and CDR2 YFSETQ. The CDR3 extends over 16 amino acids. For the CDR3, the DNA is TGCGCCAGCAGCTTACGGACAAGAGAAATGAACACTGAAGCTTTCTTT. Translated: CASSLRTREMNTEAFF. Using reference TRBV5-1 and TRBJ1-1 for the parts outside the CDR3, the full variable domain is KAGVTQTPRYLIKTRGQQVTLSCSPISGHRSVSWYQQTPGQGLQFLFEYFSETQRNKGNFPGRFSGRQFSNSRSEMNVSTLELGDSALYLCASSLRTREMNTEAFFGQGTRLTVV.

This clone appeared a few times. The chain employs TRBV2 and TRBJ2-7, with 8 bases that match TRBD1. V dropped 9 bases and J dropped 5; count of bases not matched to a gene: 6. The CDR3 is 12 amino acids. The germline V gene has CDR1 SNHLY and CDR2 FYNNEI. The CDR3 loop is CASTGTGHEQYF. The CDR3 DNA sequence: TGTGCCAGTACCGGGACAGGACACGAGCAGTACTTC.

The J gene is TRBJ2-5, the V gene TRBV6-4; a possible D gene is TRBD2 (5 bases). CDR3 length: 14 residues. V was cut by 8 bases and J by 1 base, with 14 bases left in between. Germline CDR1 reads MRHNA; CDR2 reads SNTAGT. The CDR3 loop is CASSREQIQETQYF. The CDR3 bases are TGTGCCAGCTCCCGGGAACAAATCCAAGAGACCCAGTACTTC.

As DNA, the CDR3 is TGCGCCAGCAGCTTGGATCTTTTCGGGAGAACTGAGACCCAGTACTTC. As protein: CASSLDLFGRTETQYF. The chain links TRBV5-1 to TRBJ2-5, with a weak D call TRBD2 (6 bases). In germline, CDR1 is SGHRS, CDR2 YFSETQ. The CDR3 spans 16 residues. The V and J ends lost 0 bases and 5 bases respectively, with 17 bases between them.

The chain couples TRBV11-2 to TRBJ2-3; 8 nucleotides align to TRBD1. The CDR3 length is 15 residues. V was clipped by 1 base and J by 5 bases; unmatched bases: 5. CDR1 is SGHAT and CDR2 is FQNNGV in the germline V gene. The CDR3 DNA follows: TGTGCCAGCAGCTTAGGGACAGGGCTAATAGATACGCAGTATTTT. Translated: CASSLGTGLIDTQYF. The whole variable domain, filled in from reference TRBV11-2 and TRBJ2-3, reads EAGVAQSPRYKIIEKRQSVAFWCNPISGHATLYWYQQILGQGPKLLIQFQNNGVVDDSQLPKDRFSAERLKGVDSTLKIQPAKLEDSAVYLCASSLGTGLIDTQYFGPGTRLTVL.

This sequence joins TRBV7-6 and TRBJ2-1, with a weak D call TRBD1 (6 bases). Trimming removed 2 bases from V and 6 bases from J, with 11 bases in between. This CDR3 contains 14 residues. In germline, CDR1 is SGHVS, CDR2 FNYEAQ. DNA for the CDR3: TGTGCCAGCAGCTTACAGGGGCCGGTCAATGAGCAGTTCTTC. Amino acid sequence: CASSLQGPVNEQFF.

The chain couples TRBV9 to TRBJ2-7; 7 bases fit TRBD1. The V segment lost 0 bases and the J segment 5 bases; nucleotides outside the gene matches: 2. The CDR3 runs 13 residues. Per the germline V gene, CDR1 is SGDLS and CDR2 is YYNGEE. The DNA for the CDR3 is TGTGCCAGCAGCGTAGCAGGGGGTGACGAGCAGTACTTC. Amino acids: CASSVAGGDEQYF.

This chain joins TRBV5-1 and TRBJ2-1, with TRBD2 identical over 13 bases. The CDR3 runs 15 residues. Germline CDR1 and CDR2: SGHRS and YFSETQ. The V and J ends lost 6 bases and 8 bases, in that order; junction bases with no gene match: 8. CDR3 residues: CASKTGTSGTDEQFF. The CDR3 region has the DNA TGCGCCAGCAAAACCGGGACTAGCGGGACCGATGAGCAGTTCTTC. Using reference TRBV5-1 and TRBJ2-1 for the parts outside the CDR3, the full variable domain is KAGVTQTPRYLIKTRGQQVTLSCSPISGHRSVSWYQQTPGQGLQFLFEYFSETQRNKGNFPGRFSGRQFSNSRSEMNVSTLELGDSALYLCASKTGTSGTDEQFFGPGTRLTVL.

This rearrangement joins TRBV7-8 to TRBJ2-1, with TRBD2 matching over 7 bases. V lost 3 bases and J lost 0; bases outside the gene matches: 5. The length of the CDR3 is 16 residues. CDR1 SGHVS and CDR2 FQNEAQ come from the germline V gene. CDR3 protein: CASSFSGLSSYNEQFF. The DNA for the CDR3 is TGTGCCAGCAGCTTTAGCGGGCTGAGCTCCTACAATGAGCAGTTCTTC.

The chain couples TRBV29-1 to TRBJ1-5, with D uncertain. The CDR3 is 18 amino acids. Germline loops: CDR1 SQVTM, CDR2 ANQGSEA. V lost 6 bases to trimming and J lost 9 bases, with 33 bases between them. CDR3 region: CSVQGVGGSGTPGGPQHF. CDR3 nucleotide sequence: TGCAGCGTACAAGGAGTTGGAGGGAGCGGCACTCCAGGTGGGCCCCAGCATTTT.

V gene TRBV6-5 combines with J gene TRBJ1-5; D gene uncertain. The CDR3 is 14 amino acids. Germline V gene data show CDR1 as MNHEY and CDR2 as SVGAGI. Between the trimmed V and J ends, which lost 2 bases and 0 bases, there was a span of 5 bases. In DNA, the CDR3 is TGTGCCAGCAGTTACGCCTATAGCAATCAGCCCCAGCATTTT. Its translation is CASSYAYSNQPQHF.

This chain links TRBV5-5 with TRBJ1-2; TRBD1 might be the D (6 bases). Germline values: CDR1 SGHKS, CDR2 YYEKEE (reference sequence). Trimming left V 4 bases short and J 3 bases short, with 13 bases between. This CDR3 is 14 amino acids long. DNA for the CDR3: TGTGCCAGCAGCACCCCAGGGGCTCACTATGGCTACACCTTC. It specifies CASSTPGAHYGYTF.

A word on this clone: The germline gene is not matched at one end of the junction; a read error may be the cause. The chain has TRBV23-1 and TRBJ1-1; TRBD1 is a possible D gene (5 bases). TRBV23-1 is sorted into the ORF group, with uncertain function. The CDR3 sequence is 16 residues long. CDR3: CASNQSRYRLNTEAFF. CDR3 nucleotides: TGCGCCAGCAATCAATCAAGGTACAGGTTGAACACTGAAGCTTTCTTT.

J is TRBJ2-1 and V is TRBV15, with 14 bases fitting TRBD2. V shed 3 bases, J shed 6 bases, and the junction held 4 bases outside the gene matches. The germline V gene has CDR1 LNHNV and CDR2 YYDKDF (reference sequence). The CDR3 is 16 residues long. In DNA form, the CDR3 reads TGTGCCACCAGCAGCCGGACTAGCGGGGGGCGCAATGAGCAGTTCTTC. Translation: CATSSRTSGGRNEQFF.

The chain is built from TRBV13 and TRBJ1-1; D not resolved. CDR1 and CDR2 (germline): PRHDT, FYEKMQ (reference sequence). The CDR3 is 13 residues long. Trimming took 3 bases from V and 0 from J, leaving 5 bases between them. The CDR3 nucleotides read TGTGCCAGCAGCTTGTCCATGAACACTGAAGCTTTCTTT. It encodes CASSLSMNTEAFF.

V is TRBV6-1 and J is TRBJ2-1, with 7 nucleotides matching TRBD2. The germline V gene encodes CDR1 MNHNS and CDR2 SASEGT. CDR3 size: 15 residues. Trimming took 2 bases from V and 4 from J; bases not matched to a gene: 5. The CDR3 sequence is CASSESLAAYNEQFF. The CDR3 region has the DNA TGTGCCAGCAGTGAAAGCCTAGCGGCTTACAATGAGCAGTTCTTC.

The chain carries TRBV6-5 and TRBJ2-5, with D perhaps matching TRBD1 (6 bases). CDR1 is MNHEY and CDR2 is SVGAGI in the germline V gene. The CDR3 spans 16 residues. Trimming removed 0 bases at V and 3 bases at J, with 14 bases between. In DNA, the CDR3 is TGTGCCAGCAGTTACTCGATCATGACAGGAGAAGAGACCCAGTACTTC. This encodes CASSYSIMTGEETQYF.

The chain links TRBV11-2 to TRBJ1-4; D remains unclear. Trimming took off 5 bases at V and 7 bases at J, with 11 bases between the two ends. The CDR3 sequence is 13 residues long. Germline V CDR1 and CDR2: SGHAT, FQNNGV. The CDR3 coding sequence is TGTGCCAGCAGCCCCCCGGCGGTTGAAAAACTGTTTTTT. Translating gives CASSPPAVEKLFF.

This chain uses TRBV5-1 with TRBJ2-5, with D possibly matching TRBD2 (6 bases). CDR1 SGHRS and CDR2 YFSETQ come from the germline V gene. The CDR3 is made up of 15 amino acids. The V and J ends lost 0 bases and 3 bases respectively, with 12 bases between them. CDR3 nucleotide sequence: TGCGCCAGCAGCTTGGGTCTAGCGCCGGAAGAGACCCAGTACTTC. Encoded protein: CASSLGLAPEETQYF.

V and J are TRBV2 and TRBJ2-7; 8 nucleotides align to TRBD2. Trimming at V came to 5 bases and at J to 3 bases, leaving 3 bases not matched to a gene. In germline, CDR1 is SNHLY, CDR2 FYNNEI. The CDR3 extends over 13 amino acids. CDR3 nucleotides: TGTGCCAGCAGTTCAGCGGGAGTCTACGAGCAGTACTTC. It is translated as CASSSAGVYEQYF.

This clone was counted between two and nine times. The J gene is TRBJ1-2, the V gene TRBV7-2, with a tentative D call TRBD1 (5 bases). Between the trimmed V and J ends, which lost 0 bases and 4 bases, there was a span of 9 bases. The CDR3 has 14 residues. CDR1 SGHTA and CDR2 FQGNSA come from the germline V gene. The CDR3 DNA sequence: TGTGCCAGCAGCTTAGCGTCGGGGGGCTATGGCTACACCTTC. This codes for CASSLASGGYGYTF.

The chain employs TRBV2 and TRBJ2-1; perhaps TRBD2 as D (6 bases). This CDR3 comprises 12 residues. Germline V gives CDR1 SNHLY, CDR2 FYNNEI. In nucleotides, the CDR3 is TGTGCGGGAGGACTGTCCTACAATGAGCAGTTCTTC. Translated, it gives CAGGLSYNEQFF.

The V and J genes are TRBV9 and TRBJ2-1; 8 bases are shared with TRBD2. Germline assignment: CDR1 SGDLS and CDR2 YYNGEE. J lost 6 bases, V lost 2 bases, and 7 bases had no gene match. This CDR3 spans 15 amino acids. In DNA, the CDR3 is TGTGCCAGCAGCGTCGCGGACGGGAGGGTCAATGAGCAGTTCTTC. Residues: CASSVADGRVNEQFF.

The chain links TRBV13 to TRBJ1-2, with D maybe TRBD1 (6 bases). CDR3 length equals 14 residues. Germline V gene lookup returns CDR1 PRHDT and CDR2 FYEKMQ (reference sequence). V lost 3 bases and J lost 3, with 11 bases in between. The chain's CDR3 is CASSFNRAHYGYTF. CDR3 coding DNA: TGTGCCAGCAGCTTCAACAGGGCCCACTATGGCTACACCTTC. Full variable domain (remainder filled in from reference TRBV13 and TRBJ1-2): AAGVIQSPRHLIKEKRETATLKCYPIPRHDTVYWYQQGPGQDPQFLISFYEKMQSDKGSIPDRFSAQQFSDYHSELNMSSLELGDSALYFCASSFNRAHYGYTFGSGTRLTVV.

The rearrangement links TRBV7-2 to TRBJ2-2; TRBD1 might be the D (6 bases). Germline-derived CDR1 and CDR2 are SGHTA and FQGNSA. The CDR3 extends over 15 amino acids. V was cut by 5 bases and J by 5 bases, with 15 bases left in between. DNA of the CDR3: TGTGCCAGCAGCCGTCCACAAGGGGGAACCGGGGAGCTGTTTTTT. It specifies CASSRPQGGTGELFF.

The J gene is TRBJ2-1, the V gene TRBV9; 11 bases are a match to TRBD2. Germline loops: CDR1 SGDLS, CDR2 YYNGEE. CDR3 length: 18 amino acids. Unmatched junction bases numbered 10, after V lost 0 bases and J lost 5 bases. The CDR3 DNA sequence: TGTGCCAGCAGCGTAGGCATGGGTAGCGGGAGGGCGAACAATGAGCAGTTCTTC. This codes for CASSVGMGSGRANNEQFF. The full variable domain, rest sourced from reference TRBV9 and TRBJ2-1, is DSGVTQTPKHLITATGQRVTLRCSPRSGDLSVYWYQQSLDQGLQFLIQYYNGEERAKGNILERFSAQQFPDLHSELNLSSLELGDSALYFCASSVGMGSGRANNEQFFGPGTRLTVL.

CDR3 DNA sequence: TGTGCCAGTAGTCGGCGCCCGCCCAGGGGTGAAAAACTGTTTTTT. Protein: CASSRRPPRGEKLFF. The V and J genes are TRBV19 and TRBJ1-4; the D gene is possibly TRBD1 (6 bases). The ends were cut back, 5 bases at V and 7 bases at J, with 17 bases in the middle. The CDR3 sequence is 15 residues long. Looked up from germline, CDR1 is LNHDA and CDR2 is SQIVND (reference sequence).

CDR3 sequence (DNA): TGTGCCAGCAGCATGGGACTAGCGGACAATGAGCAGTTCTTC. This codes for CASSMGLADNEQFF. The J gene is TRBJ2-1, the V gene TRBV11-2; the match to TRBD2 covers 11 bases. Germline CDR1 SGHAT, CDR2 FQNNGV. J gave up 5 bases and V 5 bases, and 2 bases lay outside the gene matches. The CDR3 runs to 14 residues.

V is TRBV5-6 and J is TRBJ2-5; the D gene is possibly TRBD1 (6 bases). This CDR3 region has 13 residues. Germline V gene data show CDR1 as SGHDT and CDR2 as YYEEEE. Trimming took off 0 bases at V and 11 bases at J, with 14 bases between the two ends. The CDR3 here is CASSLDPRTGQYF. In nucleotides, the CDR3 is TGTGCCAGCAGCTTGGATCCCCGAACAGGGCAGTACTTC.